The present T cell receptor (beta chain) was sequenced within a study of T cell responses to AZD1222 COVID-19 vaccine. The CDR3 sequence is 12 residues long. In germline, CDR1 is SGHDN, CDR2 FVKESK. V dropped 0 bases and J dropped 9 bases, with 8 bases sitting between them. Comment on this clone: Its antigen is not identified.

Some second doses came at about 4 weeks and others at about 12 weeks; these were pooled. Repertoires were generated with immunoSEQ multiplex PCR, while TCRdb's copy carries only in-frame clones and drops some. The sample includes about 130,000 clones, about 88% seen only once; the top ten take roughly a tenth. Study-wide results and limits: Recipients of AZD1222 seropositive at baseline numbered only five or six.

The chain links TRBV14 to TRBJ2-5, with TRBD1 as a possible D gene (6 bases). This receptor was identified in an adult who received the AZD1222 COVID-19 vaccine. The material was peripheral blood, obtained 28 days after the second AZD1222 dose. The CDR3 region has the DNA TGTGCCAGCAGCCAAGACTGGGGGCCCCAGTACTTC. Translating it yields CASSQDWGPQYF.